This is a list of T cell receptor beta chains from one sample in a study of T cell responses to AZD1222 COVID-19 vaccine. Repertoires were generated with immunoSEQ multiplex PCR, while TCRdb's copy carries only in-frame clones and drops some. The sample consists of tens of thousands of clones, 65% to 90% of them appearing once. The sequenced sample was peripheral blood, obtained on day 0 of AZD1222 vaccination. Every receptor here comes from an adult in good health. The CDR3 runs from the conserved cysteine through the conserved F or W. The D gene is left open where the match is weak. Rows may omit the clone size; those that give it use once, few, many or a size class.

size: NA; J: TRBJ1-2; V: TRBV5-6; D: NA; CDR3: CASSYRGLSGYTF; DNA: TGTGCCAGCAGCTACCGGGGTCTCTCCGGCTACACCTTC
size: NA; J: TRBJ2-1; V: TRBV27; D: NA; CDR3: CASSPRPDRYNEQFF; DNA: TGTGCCAGCAGTCCCCGACCGGATCGGTACAATGAGCAGTTCTTC
size: NA; J: TRBJ1-3; V: TRBV11-2; D: NA; CDR3: CASSLGAGASGNTIYF; DNA: TGTGCCAGCAGCTTAGGGGCAGGGGCCTCTGGAAACACCATATATTTT
size: NA; J: TRBJ2-1; V: TRBV5-5; D: TRBD2; CDR3: CASSLETLAGGRSYNEQFF; DNA: TGTGCCAGCAGCTTGGAGACGCTAGCGGGAGGCCGCTCCTACAATGAGCAGTTCTTC
size: once; J: TRBJ1-6; V: TRBV6-5; D: NA; CDR3: CASREGPAQNSPLHF; DNA: TGTGCCAGCAGGGAGGGGCCCGCTCAAAATTCACCCCTCCACTTT
size: NA; J: TRBJ1-2; V: TRBV18; D: NA; CDR3: CASSPPGEKFYGYTF; DNA: TGTGCCAGCTCACCACCGGGGGAAAAATTCTATGGCTACACCTTC
size: NA; J: TRBJ2-1; V: TRBV27; D: TRBD2; CDR3: CASSLIAGRPQFF; DNA: TGTGCCAGCAGTTTAATAGCGGGAAGGCCGCAGTTCTTC
size: NA; J: TRBJ2-1; V: TRBV6-5; D: NA; CDR3: CASSYGRNEQFF; DNA: TGTGCCAGCAGTTACGGCCGCAATGAGCAGTTCTTC
size: NA; J: TRBJ1-6; V: TRBV5-8; D: NA; CDR3: CASSLAWVSPLHF; DNA: TGTGCCAGCAGCTTGGCCTGGGTTTCACCCCTCCACTTT
size: NA; J: TRBJ1-2; V: TRBV19; D: NA; CDR3: CASSWSGALYGYTF; DNA: TGTGCCAGTAGTTGGTCAGGTGCCCTGTATGGCTACACCTTC
size: NA; J: TRBJ2-2; V: TRBV5-6; D: NA; CDR3: CASSLPKGVNEAGELFF; DNA: TGTGCCAGCAGCTTACCGAAGGGGGTGAACGAGGCCGGGGAGCTGTTTTTT
size: NA; J: TRBJ2-3; V: TRBV4-1; D: NA; CDR3: CASSQVSELDTQYF; DNA: TGCGCCAGCAGCCAAGTTAGCGAGCTAGATACGCAGTATTTT
size: NA; J: TRBJ2-1; V: TRBV5-4; D: NA; CDR3: CASSGRTGYNEQFF; DNA: TGTGCCAGCAGCGGGAGGACTGGTTACAATGAGCAGTTCTTC
size: NA; J: TRBJ1-2; V: TRBV6-1; D: NA; CDR3: CASSEGQISVYGYTF; DNA: TGTGCCAGCAGTGAAGGGCAGATTTCAGTCTATGGCTACACCTTC
size: once; J: TRBJ1-2; V: TRBV27; D: TRBD1; CDR3: CASSSEHRGSSGYTF; DNA: TGTGCCAGCAGTTCCGAGCACAGGGGTTCCTCGGGCTACACCTTC
size: NA; J: TRBJ2-1; V: TRBV18; D: TRBD2; CDR3: CASSLTTSGGTREQFF; DNA: TGTGCCAGCTCATTAACGACTAGCGGGGGGACACGGGAGCAGTTCTTC
size: NA; J: TRBJ1-1; V: TRBV9; D: TRBD1; CDR3: CASSGGQGKGMNTEAFF; DNA: TGTGCCAGCAGCGGCGGACAGGGAAAGGGGATGAACACTGAAGCTTTCTTT
size: once; J: TRBJ2-5; V: TRBV18; D: NA; CDR3: CASSRDTQETQYF; DNA: TGTGCCAGCTCACGCGATACCCAAGAGACCCAGTACTTC
size: NA; J: TRBJ2-2; V: TRBV4-3; D: NA; CDR3: CASSQEGGVSGELFF; DNA: TGCGCCAGCAGCCAAGAAGGTGGGGTTTCCGGGGAGCTGTTTTTT
size: NA; J: TRBJ2-1; V: TRBV30; D: TRBD1; CDR3: CAWSRGLNNEQFF; DNA: TGTGCCTGGAGTAGGGGGCTTAACAATGAGCAGTTCTTC